The sequence of this TCR beta chain was determined in a study of chemoradiotherapy in HPV16-positive cancers. Study summary: Functional T-cell assays on a couple of HPV16-positive patients' cells defined candidate HPV-specific clones and common TCR motifs.

Germline V gene lookup returns CDR1 LNHDA and CDR2 SQIVND (reference sequence). V was shortened by 7 bases and J by 5 bases, with 8 bases between the two germline ends. This CDR3 spans 12 amino acids. Comment on this clone: Its antigen is currently unknown.

TCRdb keeps only in-frame clones here, not all; method: immunoSEQ multiplex PCR. The sample yields 20,000 or so clones, over 75% seen once. General observations from the study: Better recurrence-free survival went with HPV-responsive T-cell expansion in HPV16-positive patients. Only a couple of HPV16-positive patients supplied the functional HPV-specificity definition.

Sequenced here: blood, sampled from a patient who underwent chemoradiotherapy. The J gene is TRBJ2-2, the V gene TRBV19; D is perhaps TRBD2 (5 bases). This clonotype originated in a human donor with HPV-associated anogenital cancer. The CDR3 nucleotides read TGTGCCAGTATGAGGGAGACCGGGGAGCTGTTTTTT. It codes for CASMRETGELFF.